The 25 T cell receptor beta chains below were found in one sample sequenced in a study of beta chain features in type 1 diabetes. The whole isolated RNA underwent reverse transcription, so sequencing captured expressed TCRB transcripts. This table comes from immunoSEQ multiplex PCR, and its TCRdb copy is limited to in-frame clones, with some not included. The data show 300,000 to 450,000 clones, 10% to 15% seen once. Material: naive CD4+ T cells from blood. Every receptor here comes from a man aged 18 to 29 in good health.

The sample holds a few counts of this clone. CDR3 nucleotides: TGTGCCAGCAGGGCTAGCGGGGGGGAGCAGTTCTTC. This gives the protein CASRASGGEQFF. The V call is TRBV9, the J call TRBJ2-1, with 11 bases that match TRBD2. The germline V gene encodes CDR1 SGDLS and CDR2 YYNGEE. This CDR3 region has 12 residues. Germline trimming cut 5 bases from V and 10 bases from J; bases unmatched to any gene: 2. The whole variable domain, remainder taken from reference TRBV9 and TRBJ2-1, is DSGVTQTPKHLITATGQRVTLRCSPRSGDLSVYWYQQSLDQGLQFLIQYYNGEERAKGNILERFSAQQFPDLHSELNLSSLELGDSALYFCASRASGGEQFFGPGTRLTVL.

Written as DNA, the CDR3 is TGCGCCAGCAGCCAAGCGAGTGGTAATCAGCCCCAGCATTTT. It specifies CASSQASGNQPQHF. The V and J genes are TRBV4-3 and TRBJ1-5; no clear D gene. This CDR3 region has 14 residues. Germline-derived CDR1 and CDR2 are LGHNA and YSLEER. V was shortened by 1 base and J by 4 bases, with 8 bases between the two germline ends.

The V and J genes are TRBV5-6 and TRBJ2-7, with 10 bases that match TRBD1. J lost 2 bases, V lost 4 bases, and 9 bases had no gene match. From germline, CDR1 is SGHDT and CDR2 YYEEEE. The CDR3 is 16 amino acids. The CDR3 coding sequence is TGTGCCAGCAGCCCCAAGCTAGGACAGGGGGCCTACGAGCAGTACTTC. This sequence encodes CASSPKLGQGAYEQYF.

The count of this clone is one. The chain is built from TRBV7-2 and TRBJ1-6, with D possibly being TRBD1 (5 bases). V was shortened by 3 bases and J by 9 bases, with 12 bases between the two germline ends. The CDR3 has 14 residues. CDR1 is SGHTA, CDR2 FQGNSA, per germline. The CDR3 DNA reads as TGTGCCAGCAGCTTGCGCAGGGCTACTTCACCCCTCCACTTT. Amino acids: CASSLRRATSPLHF.

This clone was picked up a small number of times. The chain carries TRBV19 and TRBJ2-3, with 7 nucleotides matching TRBD1. V dropped 6 bases and J dropped 3; count of bases not matched to a gene: 6. There are 14 residues in the CDR3. CDR1 is LNHDA and CDR2 is SQIVND in the germline V gene (reference sequence). CDR3 region: CASRNRGETDTQYF. For the CDR3, the DNA is TGTGCCAGTAGGAACAGGGGCGAGACAGATACGCAGTATTTT.

This clone was seen more than once but under ten times. The chain carries TRBV18 and TRBJ2-7; TRBD1 aligns across 7 bases. CDR1 and CDR2 from the germline V gene are KGHSH and LQKENI. J gave up 2 bases and V 5 bases, and 9 bases lay outside the gene matches. The CDR3 is made up of 15 amino acids. The CDR3 reads CASSSTTGSTYEQYF. The DNA of the CDR3 is TGTGCCAGCTCATCAACGACAGGGTCAACCTACGAGCAGTACTTC.

This clone appeared a few times. V usage is TRBV6-5 and J usage is TRBJ1-2; D is ambiguous. CDR3 size: 14 residues. Trimming removed 0 bases from V and 8 bases from J, with 13 bases in between. In germline, CDR1 is MNHEY, CDR2 SVGAGI. The CDR3 here is CASSYSSELHGYTF. The CDR3 DNA reads TGTGCCAGCAGTTACTCGTCGGAGCTTCACGGCTACACCTTC.

This clone was seen more than once but under ten times. The genes are TRBV5-4 and TRBJ1-1; D is ambiguous. Germline values: CDR1 SGHNT, CDR2 YYREEE (reference sequence). V lost 8 bases and J lost 1, with 6 bases in between. The CDR3 is made up of 11 amino acids. CDR3 sequence (DNA): TGTGCCAGTTACGGGAACACTGAAGCTTTCTTT. Translation gives CASYGNTEAFF. Looking up the rest from reference TRBV5-4 and TRBJ1-1 gives the full variable domain: ETGVTQSPTHLIKTRGQQVTLRCSSQSGHNTVSWYQQALGQGPQFIFQYYREEENGRGNFPPRFSGLQFPNYSSELNVNALELDDSALYLCASYGNTEAFFGQGTRLTVV.

This clone was observed a few times. V gene TRBV28 combines with J gene TRBJ1-2; 7 positions agree with TRBD1. Germline lookup yields CDR1 MDHEN and CDR2 SYDVKM. The CDR3 extends over 17 amino acids. V gave up 1 base and J gave up 4 bases; unmatched junction bases: 12. For the CDR3, the DNA is TGTGCCAGCAGTTTATCCCGAACCTCCCGGACAGGCTATGGCTACACCTTC. Its protein is CASSLSRTSRTGYGYTF.

This sequence joins TRBV7-2 and TRBJ2-5; D gene uncertain. Trimming removed 2 bases at V and 4 bases at J, with 8 bases between. CDR3 length: 13 amino acids. The germline gives CDR1 SGHTA, CDR2 FQGNSA. The DNA for the CDR3 is TGTGCCAGCAGCTTATCATCGCGAGAGACCCAGTACTTC. Translated: CASSLSSRETQYF.

The CDR3 loop is CASSRGTGVQETQYF. CDR3 in DNA: TGTGCCAGCAGCCGAGGGACAGGAGTACAAGAGACCCAGTACTTC. The V gene is TRBV11-2, the J gene TRBJ2-5; 8 positions agree with TRBD1. The CDR3 contains 15 residues. Trimming cost V 5 bases and J 2 bases; bases outside gene matches: 7. Germline CDR1 SGHAT, CDR2 FQNNGV.

This clone has more than one count but fewer than ten. The chain is built from TRBV19 and TRBJ2-7, with 11 nucleotides matching TRBD1. With V trimmed by 7 bases and J by 4 bases, 9 bases remained unmatched. Germline assignment: CDR1 LNHDA and CDR2 SQIVND (reference sequence). The CDR3 spans 15 residues. This CDR3 reads CASKDRDRGRYEQYF. CDR3 DNA sequence: TGTGCCAGTAAGGACCGGGACAGGGGGAGGTACGAGCAGTACTTC.

CDR3 amino acids: CASSPQGASYEQYF. As DNA, the CDR3 is TGTGCCAGCTCACCACAGGGGGCCTCCTACGAGCAGTACTTC. The genes are TRBV18 and TRBJ2-7; 7 bases match TRBD1. This CDR3 spans 14 amino acids. Germline values: CDR1 KGHSH, CDR2 LQKENI. V lost 1 base, J lost 0 bases, and 0 bases stayed unmatched.

This clone was seen a handful of times. The V call is TRBV28, the J call TRBJ2-7, with TRBD2 matching 7 bases. Germline loops: CDR1 MDHEN, CDR2 SYDVKM. V shed 10 bases, J shed 3 bases, and the junction held 9 bases outside the gene matches. The CDR3 sequence is 13 residues long. Written as DNA, the CDR3 is TGTGCCACTAGGGACGGGAGGAGCTACGAGCAGTACTTC. This encodes CATRDGRSYEQYF.

In this sample, this clone turned up a few times. The chain has TRBV7-9 and TRBJ2-7, with 8 bases matching TRBD2. Germline CDR1 reads SEHNR; CDR2 reads FQNEAQ (reference sequence). The CDR3 extends over 15 amino acids. J gave up 4 bases and V 2 bases, and 7 bases lay outside the gene matches. CDR3 DNA: TGTGCCAGCAGCTTACGGTGGGGCGGGGGGTACGAGCAGTACTTC. This sequence encodes CASSLRWGGGYEQYF.

This clone was counted a few times. This CDR3 is CASSLTGGSGYTF. The CDR3 nucleotides read TGTGCCAGCAGCTTGACAGGGGGGTCTGGCTACACCTTC. The rearrangement links TRBV7-2 to TRBJ1-2, with 9 bases lining up with TRBD1. The germline gives CDR1 SGHTA, CDR2 FQGNSA. Trimming at V came to 3 bases and at J to 7 bases, leaving 3 bases not matched to a gene. The CDR3 spans 13 residues. Supplemented by reference TRBV7-2 and TRBJ1-2, the full variable domain reads GAGVSQSPSNKVTEKGKDVELRCDPISGHTALYWYRQSLGQGLEFLIYFQGNSAPDKSGLPSDRFSAERTGGSVSTLTIQRTQQEDSAVYLCASSLTGGSGYTFGSGTRLTVV.

The chain couples TRBV7-3 to TRBJ2-5, with 7 positions matching TRBD2. CDR3 length equals 14 residues. Germline V CDR1 and CDR2: SGHTA, FQGTGA. V was clipped by 5 bases and J by 5 bases; unmatched bases: 8. DNA of the CDR3: TGTGCCAGCAGCCCCGGGGGGTTCCGGGAGACCCAGTACTTC. It translates to CASSPGGFRETQYF.

This clone was seen a handful of times. The CDR3 loop reads CSVEQDNYGYTF. CDR3 bases: TGCAGCGTTGAGCAGGATAACTATGGCTACACCTTC. The chain links TRBV29-1 to TRBJ1-2; D ambiguous. CDR1 is SQVTM and CDR2 is ANQGSEA in the germline V gene. With 3 bases removed from V and 1 base from J, the gap between germline ends came to 6 bases. CDR3 size: 12 residues.

The chain uses TRBV18 and TRBJ2-4; 14 bases align to TRBD2. CDR3 length: 16 amino acids. CDR1 KGHSH and CDR2 LQKENI come from the germline V gene. V lost 3 bases and J lost 6; bases outside the gene matches: 4. The CDR3 sequence: CASSPSGLAGANIQYF. The DNA for the CDR3 is TGTGCCAGCTCACCTTCGGGACTAGCGGGAGCAAACATTCAGTACTTC. The full variable domain, with the rest looked up from reference TRBV18 and TRBJ2-4, is NAGVMQNPRHLVRRRGQEARLRCSPMKGHSHVYWYRQLPEEGLKFMVYLQKENIIDESGMPKERFSAEFPKEGPSILRIQQVVRGDSAAYFCASSPSGLAGANIQYFGAGTRLSVL.

This clone was observed many times. This chain joins TRBV30 and TRBJ1-2; TRBD1 is a possible D gene (6 bases). Trimming stripped 3 bases from V and 8 bases from J, with 19 bases between. The CDR3 spans 14 residues. Looked up from germline, CDR1 is GTSNPN and CDR2 is SVGIG (reference sequence). The CDR3 nucleotides read TGTGCCTGGAGACGGACGCCCGGGACAAAAGGCTACACCTTC. It translates to CAWRRTPGTKGYTF.

The table lists this clone with a few counts. This chain uses TRBV4-1 with TRBJ1-2; TRBD1 matches 7 bases. The CDR3 contains 15 residues. V dropped 4 bases and J dropped 5; count of bases not matched to a gene: 10. CDR1 MGHRA and CDR2 YSYEKL come from the germline V gene. The DNA of the CDR3 is TGCGCCAGCAGCCTCCAACAGGGGTCGATTTATGGCTACACCTTC. Translated: CASSLQQGSIYGYTF.

The gene calls are TRBV5-1 and TRBJ1-3; D gene uncertain. This CDR3 contains 16 residues. Trimming removed 0 bases at V and 0 bases at J, with 10 bases between. Per germline, CDR1 SGHRS and CDR2 YFSETQ. CDR3 bases: TGCGCCAGCAGCTTGGACGGTCCGGTCTCTGGAAACACCATATATTTT. Residues: CASSLDGPVSGNTIYF.

This sequence joins TRBV7-7 and TRBJ2-3; tentatively, D is TRBD1 (6 bases). This CDR3 contains 14 residues. Germline lookup yields CDR1 SSHAT and CDR2 FNYEAQ (reference sequence). Trimming removed 5 bases at V and 6 bases at J, with 15 bases between. The CDR3 sequence is CASSQLQGTDTQYF. DNA for the CDR3: TGTGCCAGCAGCCAGTTACAGGGAACCGATACGCAGTATTTT.

Only a few counts were recorded for this clone. This chain joins TRBV19 and TRBJ2-6; TRBD1 might be the D (5 bases). The germline V gene encodes CDR1 LNHDA and CDR2 SQIVND (reference sequence). Trimming cost V 2 bases and J 2 bases, with 13 bases left between them. The CDR3 contains 17 residues. The CDR3 DNA is TGTGCCAGTAGTATACGGCGCAGGGCGGCTGGGGCCAACGTCCTGACTTTC. Protein: CASSIRRRAAGANVLTF.

This clone was seen a handful of times. The genes are TRBV7-9 and TRBJ2-7; 8 bases are a match to TRBD2. V lost 0 bases to trimming and J lost 0 bases; unmatched junction nucleotides: 4. Looked up from germline, CDR1 is SEHNR and CDR2 is FQNEAQ (reference sequence). This CDR3 has 16 amino acids. The CDR3 coding sequence is TGTGCCAGCAGCTTAGCTGGCGGGAGGACCTCCTACGAGCAGTACTTC. This codes for CASSLAGGRTSYEQYF.